These 25 T cell receptor beta chains were all obtained from the same sample, sequenced in a study of cytomegalovirus exposure and HLA in healthy donors (dated by TCRdb to 2015 to 2018). Library preparation was by the immunoSEQ multiplex PCR assay. A mixture of 60 forward primers for TCR Vbeta segments and 13 reverse primers for TCR Jbeta segments was used in the multiplex PCR. TCRdb obtained this table from immuneACCESS and retained in-frame rearrangements with V and J assigned. These tables miss some clones; where compared with another copy, unresolved V genes account for less than half of the shortfall, and the remainder is unexplained. This sample has hundreds of thousands of clones in its table, and roughly 91% of those were observed once. The top ten constitute around 1% of the sample. Sequencing was performed on PBMCs. The receptors stem from a woman in her late teens or twenties in good health and CMV-seronegative.

The chain employs TRBV19 and TRBJ1-5; D is perhaps TRBD1 (6 bases). The V gene's germline CDR1 is LNHDA and CDR2 SQIVND (reference sequence). The CDR3 extends over 14 amino acids. V was pared by 5 bases and J by 3 bases, with 11 bases between. The DNA for the CDR3 is TGTGCCAGTAGTCCCACAGGGCCCAATCAGCCCCAGCATTTT. This codes for CASSPTGPNQPQHF.

This chain connects TRBV13 to TRBJ2-2, with D tentatively TRBD1 (5 bases). Germline V CDR1 and CDR2: PRHDT, FYEKMQ (reference sequence). The CDR3 has 14 residues. V was shortened by 3 bases and J by 5 bases, with 10 bases between the two germline ends. CDR3 in amino acids: CASSLVGETGELFF. For the CDR3, the DNA is TGTGCCAGCAGCTTGGTAGGGGAAACCGGGGAGCTGTTTTTT.

The chain carries TRBV11-3 and TRBJ1-1; no firm D call. Trimming removed 7 bases at V and 3 bases at J, with 15 bases between. Germline assignment: CDR1 SGHNT and CDR2 YENEEA. The CDR3 covers 14 residues. The CDR3 bases are TGTGCCAGCAATCGCGGGGAGAGGGACACTGAAGCTTTCTTT. This sequence encodes CASNRGERDTEAFF.

The rearrangement joins TRBV6-5 to TRBJ1-1; D unclear. Germline assignment: CDR1 MNHEY and CDR2 SVGAGI. The V and J ends lost 5 bases and 0 bases respectively, with 13 bases between them. The length of the CDR3 is 15 residues. CDR3 nucleotide sequence: TGTGCCAGCAGTCCACGGGTCGGGATGAACACTGAAGCTTTCTTT. It specifies CASSPRVGMNTEAFF.

The chain employs TRBV6-5 and TRBJ2-5; TRBD1 aligns across 9 bases. This CDR3 comprises 14 residues. Per the germline V gene, CDR1 is MNHEY and CDR2 is SVGAGI. Trimming removed 6 bases from V and 5 bases from J; junction bases left unmatched: 7. The CDR3: CASRPTGGIETQYF. CDR3 sequence (DNA): TGTGCCAGCAGGCCTACAGGGGGCATCGAGACCCAGTACTTC.

This chain connects TRBV14 to TRBJ2-1; 11 nucleotides align to TRBD2. The length of the CDR3 is 16 residues. After removal of 1 base from V and 4 bases from J, the junction contained 3 bases not matched to a gene. The germline CDR1 and CDR2 sequences are SGHDN and FVKESK. The CDR3 nucleotides are TGTGCCAGCAGCCAAGGGGGACTAGCGGATTACAATGAGCAGTTCTTC. It specifies CASSQGGLADYNEQFF. The variable domain in full, with the rest retrieved from reference TRBV14 and TRBJ2-1, is EAGVTQFPSHSVIEKGQTVTLRCDPISGHDNLYWYRRVMGKEIKFLLHFVKESKQDESGMPNNRFLAERTGGTYSTLKVQPAELEDSGVYFCASSQGGLADYNEQFFGPGTRLTVL.

The CDR3 DNA reads as TGTGCCAGCAGTGGGACAGGGGGCACTGAAGCTTTCTTT. Encoded protein: CASSGTGGTEAFF. This chain connects TRBV11-2 to TRBJ1-1; TRBD1 aligns across 11 bases. There are 13 residues in the CDR3. V trimming: 6 bases; J trimming: 4 bases; junction bases outside the gene matches: 1. CDR1 is SGHAT, CDR2 FQNNGV, per germline.

The gene calls are TRBV7-9 and TRBJ2-7, with a possible D match to TRBD1 (5 bases). Germline values: CDR1 SEHNR, CDR2 FQNEAQ (reference sequence). The CDR3 contains 13 residues. V lost 5 bases, J lost 3 bases, and 11 bases lay in between. CDR3 coding DNA: TGTGCCAGCAGCCCCAGGGCAGACTACGAGCAGTACTTC. Residues: CASSPRADYEQYF. Variable domain in full (rest from reference TRBV7-9 and TRBJ2-7): DTGVSQNPRHKITKRGQNVTFRCDPISEHNRLYWYRQTLGQGPEFLTYFQNEAQLEKSRLLSDRFSAERPKGSFSTLEIQRTEQGDSAMYLCASSPRADYEQYFGPGTRLTVT.

This chain links TRBV6-1 with TRBJ2-7; 9 positions match TRBD1. V was clipped by 7 bases and J by 4 bases; unmatched bases: 8. The CDR3 is made up of 14 amino acids. Germline loops: CDR1 MNHNS, CDR2 SASEGT. The CDR3 DNA follows: TGTGCCAGCAATACCGGGACAGGGACGTACGAGCAGTACTTC. It yields the protein CASNTGTGTYEQYF.

The chain is built from TRBV6-5 and TRBJ1-2; the match to TRBD1 covers 8 bases. V dropped 0 bases and J dropped 4; count of bases not matched to a gene: 4. The CDR3 consists of 15 residues. Germline CDR1 MNHEY, CDR2 SVGAGI. CDR3 region: CASSYSGDRRYGYTF. In DNA, the CDR3 is TGTGCCAGCAGTTACTCAGGGGACAGGCGCTATGGCTACACCTTC.

The rearrangement links TRBV27 to TRBJ1-1; tentative D call: TRBD1 (5 bases). Trimming removed 10 bases from V and 5 bases from J, with 20 bases in between. This CDR3 is built from 14 residues. Germline V gives CDR1 MNHEY, CDR2 SMNVEV (reference sequence). This CDR3 is CATRQGSVWTEAFF. The DNA for the CDR3 is TGTGCCACGCGGCAGGGAAGTGTGTGGACTGAAGCTTTCTTT.

The gene calls are TRBV2 and TRBJ2-5, with D possibly TRBD2 on 7 matching bases. Germline values: CDR1 SNHLY, CDR2 FYNNEI. V dropped 7 bases and J dropped 1 base, with 10 bases sitting between them. The CDR3 has 13 residues. Written as DNA, the CDR3 is TGTGCCAGCATTCGGGGGGCCCAAGAGACCCAGTACTTC. Amino acid sequence: CASIRGAQETQYF.

J is TRBJ2-7 and V is TRBV10-1; D is perhaps TRBD1 (6 bases). The CDR3 is made up of 13 amino acids. Trimming stripped 5 bases from V and 3 bases from J, with 11 bases between. Per germline, CDR1 WNHNN and CDR2 SYGVQD (reference sequence). CDR3 sequence (DNA): TGCGCCAGCAGTTCGGGACACAACTACGAGCAGTACTTC. This translates into CASSSGHNYEQYF.

The rearrangement joins TRBV4-2 to TRBJ2-5; possibly TRBD2 for D (5 bases). This CDR3 is built from 17 residues. The V gene's germline CDR1 is LGHNA and CDR2 YNFKEQ. V lost 1 base to trimming and J lost 5 bases, with 20 bases between them. Here the CDR3 DNA reads TGTGCCAGCAGCCAAGGACTACTTCATAGTCGTAAGGAGACCCAGTACTTC. Protein: CASSQGLLHSRKETQYF.

The chain has TRBV6-5 and TRBJ2-5; no firm D call. V shed 2 bases and J shed 5 bases, with 6 bases lying between them. The V gene's germline CDR1 is MNHEY and CDR2 SVGAGI. The CDR3 totals 12 residues. This CDR3 is CASSYPAETQYF. CDR3 DNA sequence: TGTGCCAGCAGTTACCCCGCGGAGACCCAGTACTTC.

V and J are TRBV18 and TRBJ2-7, with TRBD1 as a possible D gene (5 bases). The CDR3 totals 15 residues. V was trimmed by 3 bases and J by 5 bases, leaving 17 bases between them. CDR1 is KGHSH and CDR2 is LQKENI in the germline V gene. CDR3 protein: CASSPGLAGIHEQYF. CDR3 DNA: TGTGCCAGCTCACCGGGGCTCGCAGGGATCCACGAGCAGTACTTC. The full variable domain, in which reference TRBV18 and TRBJ2-7 provide the parts outside the CDR3, is NAGVMQNPRHLVRRRGQEARLRCSPMKGHSHVYWYRQLPEEGLKFMVYLQKENIIDESGMPKERFSAEFPKEGPSILRIQQVVRGDSAAYFCASSPGLAGIHEQYFGPGTRLTVT.

Turning to this clone: Relative to the germline gene, one junction end is altered; a read error may explain this. The same CDR3 can be traced to other DNA sequences in this sample. The J gene is TRBJ1-4, the V gene TRBV25-1; 7 bases are shared with TRBD1. The CDR3 consists of 14 residues. CDR1 and CDR2 from the germline V gene are MGHDK and SYGVNS. The CDR3 spells CASSVQGSNEKLFF. In DNA form, the CDR3 reads TGTGCCAGCAGTGTACAGGGGTCAAATGAAAAGCTGTTTTTT. Full variable domain (rest looked up from reference TRBV25-1 and TRBJ1-4): EADIYQTPRYLVIGTGKKITLECSQTMGHDKMYWYQQDPGMELHLIHYSYGVNSTEKGDLSSESTVSRIRTEHFPLTLESARPSHTSQYLCASSVQGSNEKLFFGSGTQLSVL.

Comments on this clone: The CDR3 does not close with the conserved phenylalanine or tryptophan, likely indicating a read error. The DNA is left out, because the CDR3 cannot be placed on it with certainty; the CDR3 is given as TCRdb lists it. The chain carries TRBV20-1 and TRBJ2-7; TRBD2, as called in the table, went unchecked against the DNA. Germline CDR1 reads DFQATT; CDR2 reads SNEGSKA (reference sequence). The CDR3 adds up to 8 amino acids, both ends counted. CDR3 sequence reads: CSARVYYI.

The genes are TRBV7-9 and TRBJ2-1; 8 bases match TRBD2. Trimming took 0 bases from V and 6 from J; bases not matched to a gene: 7. CDR1 SEHNR and CDR2 FQNEAQ come from the germline V gene (reference sequence). The CDR3 is made up of 16 amino acids. DNA for the CDR3: TGTGCCAGCAGCTTAGCCCGGGGGGGCCTTAGCAATGAGCAGTTCTTC. Its translation is CASSLARGGLSNEQFF. The full variable domain, completed using reference TRBV7-9 and TRBJ2-1, is DTGVSQNPRHKITKRGQNVTFRCDPISEHNRLYWYRQTLGQGPEFLTYFQNEAQLEKSRLLSDRFSAERPKGSFSTLEIQRTEQGDSAMYLCASSLARGGLSNEQFFGPGTRLTVL.

This chain uses TRBV21-1 with TRBJ2-7; the table's D call of TRBD1 was not tested on the DNA. TRBV21-1 is assigned pseudogene status. The CDR3 sequence is 15 residues long. CDR3 region: CASSTWDTAIYEQYF. The CDR3 DNA sequence: TGTGCCAGCAGCACCTGGGACACGGCGATTTACGAGCAGTACTTC.

The rearrangement links TRBV7-2 to TRBJ2-3; 9 bases are a match to TRBD2. V dropped 7 bases and J dropped 4; count of bases not matched to a gene: 9. CDR1 SGHTA and CDR2 FQGNSA come from the germline V gene. This CDR3 has 15 amino acids. As DNA, the CDR3 is TGTGCCAGCATCGTCGGGACTAGCAGAGCAGATACGCAGTATTTT. It specifies CASIVGTSRADTQYF.

The chain employs TRBV9 and TRBJ2-2; 7 bases agree with TRBD1. The CDR3 loop spans 17 amino acids. V trimming: 4 bases; J trimming: 5 bases; junction bases outside the gene matches: 14. Germline CDR1 SGDLS, CDR2 YYNGEE. The CDR3 DNA reads TGTGCCAGCAGCCCCCCCCAAGGCAGGGGGTGGACCGGGGAGCTGTTTTTT. Amino acids: CASSPPQGRGWTGELFF.

The chain uses TRBV5-8 and TRBJ2-2; 7 nucleotides agree with TRBD2. CDR3 size: 15 residues. Germline values: CDR1 SGHTS, CDR2 YDEGEE. The J segment lost 2 bases and the V segment lost 1 base, leaving 2 bases of the junction unmatched. The CDR3 DNA follows: TGTGCCAGCAGCTTGAGCGGGACTAACACCGGGGAGCTGTTTTTT. Translated, it gives CASSLSGTNTGELFF.

The gene calls are TRBV7-2 and TRBJ1-1; 9 nucleotides match TRBD1. The CDR3 contains 17 residues. Germline V gene sequence: CDR1 SGHTA, CDR2 FQGNSA. With 5 bases clipped from V and 0 bases from J, the junction kept 10 bases outside the gene matches. In DNA form, the CDR3 reads TGTGCCAGCAGCCGGGGGGGGACAGGGTCGATGAACACTGAAGCTTTCTTT. Translated, it gives CASSRGGTGSMNTEAFF.

The gene calls are TRBV18 and TRBJ2-2; 7 bases line up with TRBD1. This CDR3 spans 18 amino acids. Germline V gene data show CDR1 as KGHSH and CDR2 as LQKENI. J was trimmed by 2 bases and V by 6 bases; bases with no gene match: 15. This CDR3 reads CASSLGTPGTVNTGELFF. CDR3 nucleotide sequence: TGTGCCAGCTCTCTTGGGACCCCCGGGACAGTCAACACCGGGGAGCTGTTTTTT.